Below, one TCR beta chain is given with its context. The data were taken from a study of chemoradiotherapy in HPV16-positive cancers. Trimming left V 5 bases short and J 6 bases short, with 11 bases between. Germline assignment: CDR1 MNHNY and CDR2 SVGAGI (reference sequence). The CDR3 covers 12 residues. Method: immunoSEQ multiplex PCR; TCRdb's copy keeps in-frame clones and lacks some. The sample includes about 21,000 clones, around 86% seen only once; the top ten take less than 5%. This chain joins TRBV6-6 and TRBJ2-7; tentatively, D is TRBD1 (6 bases). Sequencing used blood, obtained from a patient who underwent chemoradiotherapy. The clonotype was recovered from a human donor with HPV-associated anogenital cancer. CDR3 in DNA: TGTGCCAGCAGTATCCCAGGGGCCGAGCAGTACTTC. Its translation: CASSIPGAEQYF.